This T cell receptor beta chain stems from a study of T cell changes during pregnancy in multiple sclerosis. Germline-derived CDR1 and CDR2 are MGHRA and YSYEKL. J was trimmed by 9 bases and V by 4 bases; bases with no gene match: 5. The CDR3 loop spans 13 amino acids. Some clones are missing from TCRdb's copy, which holds only in-frame ones; the method was immunoSEQ multiplex PCR. The sample has about 21,000 clones, less than 95% seen once. Material: CD4+ T cells from peripheral blood mononuclear cells, obtained in the third trimester of pregnancy. The receptor was isolated from a female donor with multiple sclerosis, enrolled in a pregnancy study. This chain uses TRBV4-1 with TRBJ2-1, with 8 bases matching TRBD2. DNA of the CDR3: TGCGCCAGCAGCCGAGGCGGGGGGACTGAGCAGTTCTTC. It translates to CASSRGGGTEQFF.